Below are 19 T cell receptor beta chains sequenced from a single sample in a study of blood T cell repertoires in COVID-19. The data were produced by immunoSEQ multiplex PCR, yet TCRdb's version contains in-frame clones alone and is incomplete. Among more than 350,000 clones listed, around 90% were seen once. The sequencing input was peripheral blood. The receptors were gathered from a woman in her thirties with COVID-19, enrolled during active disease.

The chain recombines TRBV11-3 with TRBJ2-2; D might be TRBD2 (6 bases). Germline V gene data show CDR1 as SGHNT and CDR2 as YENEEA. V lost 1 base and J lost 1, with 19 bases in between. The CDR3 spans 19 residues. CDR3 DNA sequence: TGTGCCAGCAGCTTAGGCGCGGGACCTTTTTTGGGGAACACCGGGGAGCTGTTTTTT. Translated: CASSLGAGPFLGNTGELFF.

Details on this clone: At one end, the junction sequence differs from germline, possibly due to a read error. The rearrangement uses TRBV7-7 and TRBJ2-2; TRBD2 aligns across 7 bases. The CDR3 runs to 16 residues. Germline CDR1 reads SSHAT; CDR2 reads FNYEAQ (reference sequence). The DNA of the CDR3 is TGTGCTAGCAGCTCCTCTAGCGGACTCAACACCGGGGAGCTGTTTTTT. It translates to CASSSSSGLNTGELFF.

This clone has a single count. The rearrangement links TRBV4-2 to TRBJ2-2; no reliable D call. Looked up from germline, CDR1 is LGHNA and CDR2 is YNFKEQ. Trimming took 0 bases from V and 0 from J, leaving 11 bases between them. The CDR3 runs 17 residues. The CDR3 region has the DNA TGTGCCAGCAGCCAAGATTTGGCGGCACCGAACACCGGGGAGCTGTTTTTT. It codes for CASSQDLAAPNTGELFF.

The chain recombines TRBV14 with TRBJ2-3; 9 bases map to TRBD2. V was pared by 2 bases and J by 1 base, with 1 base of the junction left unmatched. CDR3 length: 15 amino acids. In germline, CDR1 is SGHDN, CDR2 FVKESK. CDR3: CASSQLAGGTDTQYF. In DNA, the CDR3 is TGTGCCAGCAGCCAATTAGCGGGAGGCACAGATACGCAGTATTTT.

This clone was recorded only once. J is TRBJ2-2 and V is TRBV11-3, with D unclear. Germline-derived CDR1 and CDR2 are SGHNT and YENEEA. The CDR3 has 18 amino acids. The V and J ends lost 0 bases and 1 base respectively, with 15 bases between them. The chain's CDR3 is CASSLDVIFRKNTGELFF. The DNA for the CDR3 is TGTGCCAGCAGCTTAGACGTTATATTCCGTAAGAACACCGGGGAGCTGTTTTTT.

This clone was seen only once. For the CDR3, the DNA is TGTGCCAGCAGCCCGGGACAGGGGAATGAAAAACTGTTTTTT. This encodes CASSPGQGNEKLFF. The chain combines TRBV5-4 with TRBJ1-4, with 10 bases fitting TRBD1. Germline V CDR1 and CDR2: SGHNT, YYREEE (reference sequence). The length of the CDR3 is 14 residues. J gave up 5 bases and V 4 bases, and 2 bases lay outside the gene matches.

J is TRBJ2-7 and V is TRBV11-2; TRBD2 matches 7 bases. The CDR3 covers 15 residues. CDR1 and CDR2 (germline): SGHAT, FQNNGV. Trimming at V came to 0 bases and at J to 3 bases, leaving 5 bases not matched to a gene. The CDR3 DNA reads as TGTGCCAGCAGCTTAGATCTCTGGACTAGCTACGAGCAGTACTTC. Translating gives CASSLDLWTSYEQYF.

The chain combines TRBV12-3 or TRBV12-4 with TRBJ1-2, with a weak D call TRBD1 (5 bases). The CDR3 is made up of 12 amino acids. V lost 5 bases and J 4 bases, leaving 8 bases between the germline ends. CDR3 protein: CASSTDIYGYTF. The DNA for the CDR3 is TGTGCCAGCAGTACGGACATCTATGGCTACACCTTC.

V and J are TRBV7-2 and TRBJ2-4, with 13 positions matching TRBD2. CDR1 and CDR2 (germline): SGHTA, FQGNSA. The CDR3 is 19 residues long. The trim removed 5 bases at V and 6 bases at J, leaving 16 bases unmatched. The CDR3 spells CASSRISGTSGARGNIQYF. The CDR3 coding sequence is TGTGCCAGCAGCAGAATTTCCGGGACTAGCGGGGCCCGGGGAAACATTCAGTACTTC. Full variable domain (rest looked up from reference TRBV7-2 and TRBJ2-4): GAGVSQSPSNKVTEKGKDVELRCDPISGHTALYWYRQSLGQGLEFLIYFQGNSAPDKSGLPSDRFSAERTGGSVSTLTIQRTQQEDSAVYLCASSRISGTSGARGNIQYFGAGTRLSVL.

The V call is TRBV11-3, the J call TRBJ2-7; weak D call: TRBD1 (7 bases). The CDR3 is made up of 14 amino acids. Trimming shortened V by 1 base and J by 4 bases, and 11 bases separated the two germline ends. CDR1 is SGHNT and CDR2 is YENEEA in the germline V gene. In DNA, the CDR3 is TGTGCCAGCAGCTTAGGCCCAGGGGGGTACGAGCAGTACGTC. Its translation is CASSLGPGGYEQYV.

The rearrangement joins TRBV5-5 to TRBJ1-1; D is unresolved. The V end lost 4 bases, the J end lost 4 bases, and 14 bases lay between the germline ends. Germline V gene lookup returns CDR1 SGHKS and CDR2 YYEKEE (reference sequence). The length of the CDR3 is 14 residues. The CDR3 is CASSPETFFTEAFF. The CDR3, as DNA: TGTGCCAGCAGCCCCGAGACATTCTTCACTGAAGCTTTCTTT.

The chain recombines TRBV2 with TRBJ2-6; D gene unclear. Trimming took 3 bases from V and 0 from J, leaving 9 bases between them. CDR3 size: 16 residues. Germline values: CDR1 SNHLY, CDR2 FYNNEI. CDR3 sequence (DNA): TGTGCCAGCAGTGACGGTCTTTTCTCTGGGGCCAACGTCCTGACTTTC. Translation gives CASSDGLFSGANVLTF.

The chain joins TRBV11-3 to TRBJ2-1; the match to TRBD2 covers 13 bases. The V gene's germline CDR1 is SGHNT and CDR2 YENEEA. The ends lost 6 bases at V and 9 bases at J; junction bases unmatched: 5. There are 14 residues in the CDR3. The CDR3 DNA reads TGTGCCAGCAGTCGGACTAGCGGGAGCTCTGAGCAGTTCTTC. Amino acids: CASSRTSGSSEQFF.

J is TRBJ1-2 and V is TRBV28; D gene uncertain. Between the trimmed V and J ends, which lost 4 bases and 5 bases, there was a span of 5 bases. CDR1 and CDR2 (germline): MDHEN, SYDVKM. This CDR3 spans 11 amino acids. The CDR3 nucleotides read TGTGCCAGCAGTTCCCGTTATGGCTACACCTTC. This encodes CASSSRYGYTF.

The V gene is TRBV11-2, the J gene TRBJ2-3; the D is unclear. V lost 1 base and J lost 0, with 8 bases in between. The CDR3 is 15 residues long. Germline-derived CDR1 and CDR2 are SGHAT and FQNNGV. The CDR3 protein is CASSLGETSTDTQYF. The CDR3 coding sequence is TGTGCCAGCAGCTTAGGCGAGACTAGCACAGATACGCAGTATTTT.

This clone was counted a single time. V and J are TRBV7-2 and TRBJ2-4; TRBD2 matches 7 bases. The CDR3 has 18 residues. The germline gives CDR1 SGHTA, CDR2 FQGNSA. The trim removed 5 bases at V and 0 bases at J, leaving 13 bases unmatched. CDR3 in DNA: TGTGCCAGCAGCGAATGGACTAGTCCATCTTTAGCCAAAAACATTCAGTACTTC. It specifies CASSEWTSPSLAKNIQYF.

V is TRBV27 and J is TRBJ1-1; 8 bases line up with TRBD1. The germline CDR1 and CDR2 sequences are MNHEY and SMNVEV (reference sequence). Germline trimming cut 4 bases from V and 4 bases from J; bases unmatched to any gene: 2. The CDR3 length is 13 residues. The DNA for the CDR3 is TGTGCCAGCAGTTACGACAGGGGCACTGAAGCTTTCTTT. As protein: CASSYDRGTEAFF.

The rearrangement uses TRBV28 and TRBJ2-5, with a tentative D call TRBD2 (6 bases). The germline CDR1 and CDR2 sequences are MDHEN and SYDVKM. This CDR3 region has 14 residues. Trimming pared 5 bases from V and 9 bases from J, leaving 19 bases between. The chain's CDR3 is CASSPRLAGRPQYF. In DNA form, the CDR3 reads TGTGCCAGCAGTCCACGACTGGCGGGGCGGCCCCAGTACTTC.

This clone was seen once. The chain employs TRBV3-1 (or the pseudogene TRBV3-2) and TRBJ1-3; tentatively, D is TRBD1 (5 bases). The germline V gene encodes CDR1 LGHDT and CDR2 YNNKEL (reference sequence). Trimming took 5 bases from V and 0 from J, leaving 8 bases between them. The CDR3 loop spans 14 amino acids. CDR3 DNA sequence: TGTGCCAGCAGCGCACAGGACTCTGGAAACACCATATATTTT. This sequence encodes CASSAQDSGNTIYF.